This T cell receptor (beta chain) was profiled in a study of T cells in Graves' hyperthyroidism and ophthalmopathy. Patients having uncontrolled infection, another autoimmune disease, pregnancy or lactation were not included. Diagnoses used clinical symptoms, serum thyroxine and TRAb, thyroid ultrasound and orbital computed tomography. This clonotype has more than one count but fewer than ten. V shed 10 bases, J shed 5 bases, and the junction held 10 bases outside the gene matches. The germline CDR1 and CDR2 sequences are SGDLS and YYNGEE. CDR3 size: 13 residues. Template material for amplifying TCR beta CDR3 regions consisted of RNA transcripts. RT-PCR in the first round (using the HTBI primer set) targeted the TCR CDR3. TCRdb processed the multiplex PCR reads anew with MiXCR; each CDR3 protein has one entry. The table has hundreds of thousands of distinct CDR3 sequences, over 35% seen once.

This clonotype was sampled from a man aged 18-30 years with Graves' hyperthyroidism. Sequenced material: blood. The V call is TRBV9, the J call TRBJ2-7, with 9 positions matching TRBD2. The CDR3 here is CAGKAGGPHEQYF. CDR3 bases: TGTGCCGGCAAGGCGGGAGGGCCACACGAGCAGTACTTC.